The 18 T cell receptor beta chains listed next were all sequenced from one sample in a study of blood T cell repertoires in COVID-19. Generated by immunoSEQ multiplex PCR, the TCRdb table keeps only in-frame clones and is missing some. The table records 88,000 or so clones, around 86% of them present only once. Sequenced material: peripheral blood. The receptors were sampled from a human donor in a cohort sampled during active COVID-19.

The rearrangement uses TRBV12-3 or TRBV12-4 and TRBJ2-5; 7 bases fit TRBD2. The CDR3 totals 13 residues. After removal of 1 base from V and 5 bases from J, the junction contained 1 base not matched to a gene. The CDR3, as DNA: TGTGCCAGCAGTTTAGTGGGGGGGGAGACCCAGTACTTC. This gives the protein CASSLVGGETQYF.

The chain carries TRBV11-2 and TRBJ2-3; TRBD1 matches 8 bases. CDR3 length equals 15 residues. V dropped 5 bases and J dropped 1; count of bases not matched to a gene: 5. Germline CDR1 and CDR2: SGHAT and FQNNGV. The CDR3 loop reads CASSQTGDGTDTQYF. The CDR3 DNA is TGTGCCAGCAGCCAGACAGGGGACGGCACAGATACGCAGTATTTT. The entire variable domain, with the rest obtained from reference TRBV11-2 and TRBJ2-3, is as follows: EAGVAQSPRYKIIEKRQSVAFWCNPISGHATLYWYQQILGQGPKLLIQFQNNGVVDDSQLPKDRFSAERLKGVDSTLKIQPAKLEDSAVYLCASSQTGDGTDTQYFGPGTRLTVL.

The rearrangement joins TRBV5-1 to TRBJ2-7; D is undetermined. V was clipped by 0 bases and J by 10 bases, with 14 bases between them. From germline, CDR1 is SGHRS and CDR2 YFSETQ. This CDR3 comprises 13 residues. The CDR3 bases are TGCGCCAGCAGCTTGGAGAGATACCCGCCCCAGTACTTC. Translated, it gives CASSLERYPPQYF.

Here the CDR3 DNA reads TGTGCCAGCAGTTCCGACATATCCTATGGCTACACCTTC. Protein: CASSSDISYGYTF. The V call is TRBV12-3 or TRBV12-4, the J call TRBJ1-2; no firm D call. With 4 bases removed from V and 4 bases from J, the gap between germline ends came to 10 bases. This CDR3 has 13 amino acids.

This chain joins TRBV6-1 and TRBJ1-2; D gene unclear. Per germline, CDR1 MNHNS and CDR2 SASEGT. The CDR3 sequence is 19 residues long. V dropped 4 bases and J dropped 2 bases, with 26 bases sitting between them. The DNA of the CDR3 is TGTGCCAGCAGTGTTATCGGGTCGCGGCGAGGAATTTTGAACTATGGCTACACCTTC. Amino acid sequence: CASSVIGSRRGILNYGYTF.

The chain employs TRBV5-4 and TRBJ2-2, with 9 positions matching TRBD1. With 6 bases clipped from V and 4 bases from J, the junction kept 10 bases outside the gene matches. This CDR3 has 16 amino acids. The germline gives CDR1 SGHNT, CDR2 YYREEE (reference sequence). The CDR3 DNA is TGTGCCAGCACTATCCGGGACAGGGTTATCACCGGGGAGCTGTTTTTT. It encodes CASTIRDRVITGELFF. Using reference TRBV5-4 and TRBJ2-2 for the parts outside the CDR3, the full variable domain is ETGVTQSPTHLIKTRGQQVTLRCSSQSGHNTVSWYQQALGQGPQFIFQYYREEENGRGNFPPRFSGLQFPNYSSELNVNALELDDSALYLCASTIRDRVITGELFFGEGSRLTVL.

The chain employs TRBV3-1 (or the pseudogene TRBV3-2) and TRBJ1-2; 8 positions agree with TRBD1. Trimming cost V 2 bases and J 4 bases; bases outside gene matches: 3. The CDR3 extends over 14 amino acids. Germline V gene lookup returns CDR1 LGHDT and CDR2 YNNKEL (reference sequence). CDR3: CASSQRTGLYGYTF. The CDR3 nucleotides read TGTGCCAGCAGCCAAAGGACAGGGCTCTATGGCTACACCTTC.

V usage is TRBV7-3 and J usage is TRBJ1-2; D may be TRBD1 (5 bases). Germline CDR1 is SGHTA and CDR2 is FQGTGA. This CDR3 is 11 amino acids long. Between the trimmed V and J ends, which lost 5 bases and 8 bases, there was a span of 9 bases. DNA of the CDR3: TGTGCCAGCAGCCAGGGAAGCGGCTACACCTTC. Its translation: CASSQGSGYTF. Supplemented by reference TRBV7-3 and TRBJ1-2, the full variable domain reads GAGVSQTPSNKVTEKGKYVELRCDPISGHTALYWYRQSLGQGPEFLIYFQGTGAADDSGLPNDRFFAVRPEGSVSTLKIQRTERGDSAVYLCASSQGSGYTFGSGTRLTVV.

The J gene is TRBJ1-5, the V gene TRBV2, with 7 positions matching TRBD1. The CDR3 consists of 15 residues. V was clipped by 6 bases and J by 4 bases; unmatched bases: 9. Germline assignment: CDR1 SNHLY and CDR2 FYNNEI. The CDR3 loop reads CASRGGSGGNQPQHF. The CDR3 coding sequence is TGTGCCAGCAGAGGGGGCAGCGGAGGAAATCAGCCCCAGCATTTT.

The rearrangement links TRBV6-4 to TRBJ2-7, with D maybe TRBD1 (6 bases). The V gene's germline CDR1 is MRHNA and CDR2 SNTAGT. The CDR3 has 15 amino acids. V dropped 6 bases and J dropped 6 bases, with 21 bases sitting between them. Here the CDR3 reads CASSAIRDIVREQYF. The CDR3 DNA is TGTGCCAGCAGCGCCATCCGGGACATAGTCCGCGAGCAGTACTTC.

The V and J genes are TRBV6-4 and TRBJ1-1, with 9 bases lining up with TRBD1. The CDR3 contains 13 residues. Germline CDR1 reads MRHNA; CDR2 reads SNTAGT. CDR3 in amino acids: CDEGGQGNTEAFF. CDR3 in DNA: TGTGACGAGGGGGGACAGGGGAACACTGAAGCTTTCTTT.

The V and J genes are TRBV9 and TRBJ1-4; TRBD1 matches 10 bases. The CDR3 has 16 residues. Unmatched junction bases numbered 6, after V lost 3 bases and J lost 4 bases. Looked up from germline, CDR1 is SGDLS and CDR2 is YYNGEE. The CDR3 loop is CASSAGGTGVNEKLFF. CDR3 sequence (DNA): TGTGCCAGCAGCGCAGGGGGGACAGGGGTTAATGAAAAACTGTTTTTT.

V usage is TRBV11-1 and J usage is TRBJ1-1; 10 nucleotides align to TRBD1. Germline lookup yields CDR1 SGHAT and CDR2 FQDESV (reference sequence). The CDR3 runs 15 residues. V lost 4 bases and J lost 6; bases outside the gene matches: 8. CDR3 protein: CASSSPGTGEAEAFF. CDR3 bases: TGTGCCAGCAGCTCACCCGGGACAGGGGAGGCTGAAGCTTTCTTT.

The chain couples TRBV7-8 to TRBJ1-2; tentative D call: TRBD1 (6 bases). The CDR3 covers 14 residues. The germline CDR1 and CDR2 sequences are SGHVS and FQNEAQ. Between the trimmed V and J ends, which lost 4 bases and 4 bases, there was a span of 13 bases. The CDR3 DNA sequence: TGTGCCAGCAGCTATGCGGCAGGGGCCTATGGCTACACCTTC. This translates into CASSYAAGAYGYTF.

This chain connects TRBV18 to TRBJ1-6; 10 nucleotides align to TRBD1. The germline gives CDR1 KGHSH, CDR2 LQKENI. After removal of 4 bases from V and 5 bases from J, the junction contained 5 bases not matched to a gene. The CDR3 loop spans 16 amino acids. CDR3: CASSLPGTGDNSPLHF. The CDR3 nucleotides are TGTGCCAGCTCACTTCCCGGGACAGGGGATAATTCACCCCTCCACTTT.

The chain couples TRBV30 to TRBJ2-3, with D unresolved. This CDR3 has 15 amino acids. Germline V gene sequence: CDR1 GTSNPN, CDR2 SVGIG (reference sequence). Trimming pared 1 base from V and 5 bases from J, leaving 16 bases between. CDR3 in amino acids: CAWSANGSPRDTQYF. Here the CDR3 DNA reads TGTGCCTGGAGTGCAAACGGGTCCCCCAGAGATACGCAGTATTTT. Using reference TRBV30 and TRBJ2-3 for the parts outside the CDR3, the full variable domain is SQTIHQWPATLVQPVGSPLSLECTVEGTSNPNLYWYRQAAGRGLQLLFYSVGIGQISSEVPQNLSASRPQDRQFILSSKKLLLSDSGFYLCAWSANGSPRDTQYFGPGTRLTVL.

The chain employs TRBV6-5 and TRBJ1-2, with D possibly being TRBD1 (6 bases). Germline CDR1 and CDR2: MNHEY and SVGAGI. The CDR3 is 12 residues long. The ends were cut back, 8 bases at V and 7 bases at J, with 14 bases in the middle. DNA of the CDR3: TGTGCCAGCTTTCCTGGGGGGGCTGGCTACACCTTC. Translation gives CASFPGGAGYTF.

This chain links TRBV6-5 with TRBJ1-1; a weak D match, TRBD1 (5 bases). V dropped 9 bases and J dropped 0 bases, with 11 bases sitting between them. From germline, CDR1 is MNHEY and CDR2 SVGAGI. CDR3 length: 13 amino acids. CDR3 loop: CASSGLMNTEAFF. The CDR3 coding sequence is TGTGCCAGTTCGGGACTCATGAACACTGAAGCTTTCTTT.